The clone carrying this TCR beta chain was observed a single time. The data were obtained in a study of blood T cell repertoires in COVID-19. Repertoires were generated with immunoSEQ multiplex PCR, while TCRdb's copy carries only in-frame clones and drops some. The sample lists 200,000 to 250,000 clones, nearly 90% occurring once. Unmatched junction bases numbered 10, after V lost 10 bases and J lost 2 bases. The CDR3 loop spans 15 amino acids. The germline V gene has CDR1 SNHLY and CDR2 FYNNEI. The TCR was taken from a woman aged 18-29 years who had recovered from COVID-19. This rearrangement joins TRBV2 to TRBJ2-2; 7 bases align to TRBD1. The specimen was peripheral blood. This CDR3 reads CAISSDRPNTGELFF. The CDR3, as DNA: TGTGCCATTTCTTCGGACAGGCCAAACACCGGGGAGCTGTTTTTT.